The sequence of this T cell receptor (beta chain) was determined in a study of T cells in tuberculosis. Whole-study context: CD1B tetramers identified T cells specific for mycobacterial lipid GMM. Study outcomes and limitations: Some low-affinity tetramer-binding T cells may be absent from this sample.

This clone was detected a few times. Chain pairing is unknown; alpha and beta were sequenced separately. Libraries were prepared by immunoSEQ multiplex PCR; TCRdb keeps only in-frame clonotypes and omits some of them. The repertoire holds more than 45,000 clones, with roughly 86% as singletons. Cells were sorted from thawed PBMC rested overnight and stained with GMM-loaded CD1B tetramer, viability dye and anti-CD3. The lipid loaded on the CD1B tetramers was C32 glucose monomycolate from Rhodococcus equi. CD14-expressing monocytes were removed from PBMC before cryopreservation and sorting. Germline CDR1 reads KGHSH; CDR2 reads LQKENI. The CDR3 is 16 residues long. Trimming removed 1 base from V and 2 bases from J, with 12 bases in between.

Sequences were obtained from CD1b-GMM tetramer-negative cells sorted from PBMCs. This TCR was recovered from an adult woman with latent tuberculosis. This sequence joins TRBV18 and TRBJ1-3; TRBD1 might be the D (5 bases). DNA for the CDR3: TGTGCCAGCTCACCACGCCTCAGGGAAACTGGAAACACCATATATTTT. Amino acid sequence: CASSPRLRETGNTIYF.